The table lists the clone carrying this T cell receptor (beta chain) with a count of one. Antigen unknown. Some clones are missing from TCRdb's copy, which holds only in-frame ones; the method was immunoSEQ multiplex PCR. The table records some 85,000 clones, around 86% of them present only once. The record originates from a study of graft-versus-host responses after intestinal transplantation. Whole-study context: Tacrolimus plus steroids were given to all recipients for 2 to 4 years, preceded by anti-thymocyte globulin induction.

Findings of the study overall: Peak levels of circulating GvH clones tracked with early post-transplant HvG declines. Across patients carrying graft-donor T cell macrochimerism, allografts held high graft-versus-host to host-versus-graft clonal ratios. Analysis identified GvH clones in recipient marrow, with some appearing first in ileum or blood.

Trimming stripped 0 bases from V and 2 bases from J, with 8 bases between. The CDR3 loop spans 15 amino acids. In germline, CDR1 is SGHAT, CDR2 FQNNGV. This sample comprised unstimulated CD8+ T cells sorted from spleen or lymph node cells, obtained before transplant. The chain uses TRBV11-2 and TRBJ1-5; maybe TRBD1 (5 bases). This TCR derives from a human donor who was the organ donor for an intestinal transplant. The CDR3 region has the DNA TGTGCCAGCAGCTTAGATCTGGGGCGCAATCAGCCCCAGCATTTT. It is translated as CASSLDLGRNQPQHF. The full variable domain, completed using reference TRBV11-2 and TRBJ1-5, is EAGVAQSPRYKIIEKRQSVAFWCNPISGHATLYWYQQILGQGPKLLIQFQNNGVVDDSQLPKDRFSAERLKGVDSTLKIQPAKLEDSAVYLCASSLDLGRNQPQHFGDGTRLSIL.